The rows below give T cell receptor beta chains drawn from one sample of a study of cytomegalovirus exposure and HLA in healthy donors. Clones were sequenced by immunoSEQ multiplex PCR, and TCRdb holds only the in-frame ones, with some missing. Here the sample spans about 190,000 clones, roughly 86% being singletons. Sequencing used PBMCs. These receptors were obtained from a man aged 35 to 55 in good health and CMV-seropositive. CDR3s include the opening cysteine and the closing phenylalanine or tryptophan. A D gene is named only where the DNA matches it firmly. Not every row has a clone size; where given, it reads once, few, many or a size class.

NA	TRBJ1-1	TRBV15	NA	TGTGCCACCAGCAGAGGATTGCAGACTTCGAACACTGAAGCTTTCTTT	CATSRGLQTSNTEAFF
NA	TRBJ2-5	TRBV6-5	TRBD1	TGTGCCAGCAGCCGGGACAGAAGATTCCAAGAGACCCAGTACTTC	CASSRDRRFQETQYF
once	TRBJ2-1	TRBV7-9	NA	TGTGCCAGCAGCTTTAACTACCCCTACAATGAGCAGTTCTTC	CASSFNYPYNEQFF
NA	TRBJ1-1	TRBV6-4	NA	TGTGCCAGCAGTGACTCCCGGAACACTGAAGCTTTCTTT	CASSDSRNTEAFF
once	TRBJ2-2	TRBV5-1	NA	TGCGCCAGCAGCTTGGACGGGCAGACAGCCGGGGAGCTGTTTTTT	CASSLDGQTAGELFF
NA	TRBJ1-5	TRBV7-2	NA	TGTGCCAGCAGCTTATCCGAGGGATGGCCCCAGCATTTT	CASSLSEGWPQHF
NA	TRBJ2-7	TRBV5-6	TRBD2	TGTGCCAGCAGCTTCACCGGACTAGCGGGAGATGACTACGAGCAGTACTTC	CASSFTGLAGDDYEQYF
NA	TRBJ1-5	TRBV19	NA	TGTGCCAGTAGTATCCGGCAGGGATGGGATCAGCCCCAGCATTTT	CASSIRQGWDQPQHF
NA	TRBJ2-7	TRBV19	TRBD1	TGTGCCAGTAGTAGGATAACAGGGGCCCAGGAGTACTTC	CASSRITGAQEYF
NA	TRBJ2-5	TRBV7-8	TRBD2	TGTGCCAGCGGACCGGGACTAGCGGGGGGCCTCCTTCAAGAGACCCAGTACTTC	CASGPGLAGGLLQETQYF
NA	TRBJ2-7	TRBV27	TRBD1	TGTGCCAGCAGTGACTCCGGGACAGGGGACTACGAGCAGTACTTC	CASSDSGTGDYEQYF
NA	TRBJ2-3	TRBV28	TRBD2	TGTGCCAGCAGCCGGGGAGGGGTCTCAGATACGCAGTATTTT	CASSRGGVSDTQYF
few	TRBJ1-1	TRBV19	NA	TGTGCCAGTAGTTGGGAGTCTGTTGGCACTGAAGCTTTCTTT	CASSWESVGTEAFF
NA	TRBJ2-7	TRBV5-1	TRBD1	TGCGCCAGCAGCCTATCAGATACGACAGGGTGGGACGAGCAGTACTTC	CASSLSDTTGWDEQYF
NA	TRBJ2-5	TRBV6-1	NA	TGTGCCAGCAGAGCGGATTTGGTAATGGAGGAGACCCAGTACTTC	CASRADLVMEETQYF
NA	TRBJ2-7	TRBV11-2	TRBD2	TGTGCCAGCAGCCCAATTGGGCGGCGGGAGCTAGTGTCCTACGAGCAGTACTTC	CASSPIGRRELVSYEQYF
NA	TRBJ2-7	TRBV19	NA	TGTGCCAGTAGTATAGATAGACAGCCAACCTACGAGCAGTACTTC	CASSIDRQPTYEQYF
NA	TRBJ1-1	TRBV4-1	TRBD1	TGCGCCAGCAGCCCCGAGGGACAGGGTGGCACTGAAGCTTTCTTT	CASSPEGQGGTEAFF
NA	TRBJ2-1	TRBV12-1	NA	TGTGCCAGCAGCTCCACGTCGGGACTGAAGGAGATTGAGCAGTTCTTC	CASSSTSGLKEIEQFF
NA	TRBJ1-1	TRBV5-4	NA	TGTGCCAGCAGCCCGGGGGGGACAACAAGGAACACTGAAGCTTTCTTT	CASSPGGTTRNTEAFF
NA	TRBJ2-7	TRBV30	NA	TGTGCCTTTACCAGGGGCTCCTACGAGCAGTACTTC	CAFTRGSYEQYF
NA	TRBJ2-7	TRBV7-9	TRBD1	TGTGCCAGCAGCTTGGGGACAGGGTTAGACGAGCAGTACTTC	CASSLGTGLDEQYF
NA	TRBJ2-3	TRBV2	TRBD2	TGTGCCAGCAGTGAAGCGGCGTTAGCGGGGTCCTCTACGCAGTATTTT	CASSEAALAGSSTQYF
few	TRBJ1-4	TRBV6-1	NA	TGTGCCAGCAATGTAGCGCCCGGCAGGGAACACGAAAAACTGTTTTTT	CASNVAPGREHEKLFF
NA	TRBJ1-1	TRBV2	TRBD1	TGTGCCAGCCGGACAGGGGGCGAGAACACTGAAGCTTTCTTT	CASRTGGENTEAFF
NA	TRBJ2-1	TRBV4-1	NA	TGCGCCAGCAGCCATCGCGATGGGAGCTATGAGCAGTTCTTC	CASSHRDGSYEQFF
NA	TRBJ2-4	TRBV5-6	NA	TGTGCCAGCAGCTCCCACAGGATAACCAAAAACATTCAGTACTTC	CASSSHRITKNIQYF
NA	TRBJ1-5	TRBV18	TRBD1	TGTGCCAGCTCACCTAGACAGGGAGCCAATCAGCCCCAGCATTTT	CASSPRQGANQPQHF